Each of the 23 T cell receptor beta chains below was sequenced from the same sample in a study of blood T cell repertoires in COVID-19 (dated by TCRdb to 2018 to 2021). The library was built by means of the immunoSEQ multiplex PCR assay. Held by TCRdb, this immuneACCESS table contains in-frame sequences only and omits some clones. Under half of the omission traces to an unresolved V gene where checked; the cause of the rest is unknown. Here the sample has about 210,000 clones; about 88% occur a single time. The ten largest clones take up around 4.8% of the sample. Input material: peripheral blood. These receptors were taken from a woman aged 40 to 50 with acute or convalescent COVID-19.

The rearrangement uses TRBV6-6 and TRBJ1-1; the match to TRBD1 covers 8 bases. V dropped 2 bases and J dropped 4; count of bases not matched to a gene: 6. Germline V lookup: CDR1 MNHNY, CDR2 SVGAGI (reference sequence). The length of the CDR3 is 15 residues. The CDR3 nucleotides read TGTGCCAGCAGTTACGGACAGGGAGGGACCACTGAAGCTTTCTTT. As protein: CASSYGQGGTTEAFF.

In nucleotides, the CDR3 is TGTGCCACCAGCAGTTTAACAGGGTTGGCTCAGCCCCAGCATTTT. It codes for CATSSLTGLAQPQHF. V is TRBV15 and J is TRBJ1-5; D possibly corresponds to TRBD1 (6 bases). V was shortened by 3 bases and J by 6 bases, with 15 bases between the two germline ends. This CDR3 comprises 15 residues. The germline CDR1 and CDR2 sequences are LNHNV and YYDKDF (reference sequence).

In its sample, this clone was seen a few times. J is TRBJ2-7 and V is TRBV12-5, with 7 bases matching TRBD2. The CDR3 is made up of 13 amino acids. CDR1 LGHNT and CDR2 FRNRAP come from the germline V gene. J gave up 7 bases and V 8 bases, and 11 bases lay outside the gene matches. CDR3 residues: CASSWGGVGEQYV. In DNA form, the CDR3 reads TGTGCTAGTTCATGGGGGGGAGTGGGAGAGCAGTACGTC.

The gene calls are TRBV7-8 and TRBJ2-2; TRBD1 agrees at 12 bases. The V and J ends lost 1 base and 5 bases, in that order; junction bases with no gene match: 2. This CDR3 contains 16 residues. CDR1 SGHVS and CDR2 FQNEAQ come from the germline V gene. The chain's CDR3 is CASSLGDRGLTGELFF. The CDR3 coding sequence is TGTGCCAGCAGCTTAGGGGACAGGGGGCTTACCGGGGAGCTGTTTTTT.

The chain couples TRBV4-1 to TRBJ1-1; possible D gene TRBD1, 6 bases. The V gene's germline CDR1 is MGHRA and CDR2 YSYEKL. Trimming took 4 bases from V and 4 from J, leaving 16 bases between them. CDR3 length: 15 amino acids. CDR3 nucleotide sequence: TGCGCCAGCAGCCTCCATAGGCAGGGGAGCACTGAAGCTTTCTTT. It yields the protein CASSLHRQGSTEAFF.

The V call is TRBV25-1, the J call TRBJ1-5, with D uncertain. Germline CDR1 reads MGHDK; CDR2 reads SYGVNS. Trimming pared 0 bases from V and 3 bases from J, leaving 9 bases between. The length of the CDR3 is 15 residues. In DNA, the CDR3 is TGTGCCAGCAGTGAATACCCTATACTCAATCAGCCCCAGCATTTT. It specifies CASSEYPILNQPQHF.

This chain joins TRBV6-5 and TRBJ2-2; 7 bases match TRBD2. The CDR3 totals 16 residues. V dropped 0 bases and J dropped 7; count of bases not matched to a gene: 8. In germline, CDR1 is MNHEY, CDR2 SVGAGI. In nucleotides, the CDR3 is TGTGCCAGCAGTTACTCTCTCGGGGGGATCGGCGGGGAGCTGTTTTTT. Translation: CASSYSLGGIGGELFF.

This chain uses TRBV5-1 with TRBJ2-2; 7 bases map to TRBD1. The V gene end was trimmed by 3 bases and the J gene end by 6 bases; junction bases not matched to a gene: 14. This CDR3 contains 17 residues. Germline CDR1 reads SGHRS; CDR2 reads YFSETQ. The CDR3 DNA reads as TGCGCCAGCAGCTCACCCCAGGGGGTTATTATCGCCGGGGAGCTGTTTTTT. This encodes CASSSPQGVIIAGELFF.

In DNA form, the CDR3 reads TGTGCCAGCAGCGCGGGACTAGCTCCTGAGGGTACGCAGTATTTT. Its protein is CASSAGLAPEGTQYF. The chain couples TRBV5-5 to TRBJ2-3; the match to TRBD2 covers 9 bases. The CDR3 has 15 residues. Germline trimming cut 4 bases from V and 8 bases from J; bases unmatched to any gene: 11. Germline assignment: CDR1 SGHKS and CDR2 YYEKEE (reference sequence).

The chain couples TRBV10-2 to TRBJ1-1; D unresolved. The CDR3 has 14 amino acids. The V gene's germline CDR1 is WSHSY and CDR2 SAAADI. The V and J ends lost 4 bases and 0 bases respectively, with 9 bases between them. Here the CDR3 DNA reads TGCGCCAGCAGTGTTGCGCGGGTGAACACTGAAGCTTTCTTT. Translating gives CASSVARVNTEAFF.

The gene calls are TRBV7-2 and TRBJ1-2; TRBD1 aligns across 10 bases. The V gene's germline CDR1 is SGHTA and CDR2 FQGNSA. The junction had 5 bases not matched to a gene; V was cut back by 0 bases and J by 4 bases. The CDR3 sequence is 16 residues long. The DNA of the CDR3 is TGTGCCAGCAGCTTAGCCCCGGGACAGGGGTCCTATGGCTACACCTTC. Translating gives CASSLAPGQGSYGYTF.

The chain recombines TRBV3-1 (or the pseudogene TRBV3-2) with TRBJ2-3, with 10 bases matching TRBD2. The CDR3 sequence is 14 residues long. V shed 5 bases and J 6 bases; nucleotides not matched to a gene: 5. The germline gives CDR1 LGHDT, CDR2 YNNKEL (reference sequence). CDR3 protein: CASSVAGGGDTQYF. Here the CDR3 DNA reads TGTGCCAGCAGCGTAGCGGGGGGTGGCGATACGCAGTATTTT.

The chain uses TRBV30 and TRBJ2-4; 8 nucleotides line up with TRBD2. The V and J ends lost 3 bases and 8 bases, in that order; junction bases with no gene match: 6. CDR1 GTSNPN and CDR2 SVGIG come from the germline V gene (reference sequence). CDR3 size: 13 residues. In nucleotides, the CDR3 is TGTGCCTGGAGGGCCGGGGGGGCGGACATTCAGTACTTC. This codes for CAWRAGGADIQYF.

The chain links TRBV10-2 to TRBJ2-7, with TRBD1 identical over 8 bases. This CDR3 is 14 amino acids long. V was pared by 1 base and J by 5 bases, with 4 bases of the junction left unmatched. The germline gives CDR1 WSHSY, CDR2 SAAADI. The CDR3 region is CASSELYRGNEQYV. The CDR3 DNA reads TGCGCCAGCAGTGAGTTGTACAGGGGGAACGAGCAGTACGTC.

The V gene is TRBV27, the J gene TRBJ1-1, with D unresolved. The length of the CDR3 is 15 residues. Germline V gene data show CDR1 as MNHEY and CDR2 as SMNVEV (reference sequence). V lost 2 bases and J lost 2, with 12 bases in between. DNA of the CDR3: TGTGCCAGCAGTTTAAGTCGGGGAACAAACACTGAAGCTTTCTTT. Encoded protein: CASSLSRGTNTEAFF.

This clone showed up just once. Compared with germline, one end of the junction differs, possibly owing to a read error. The rearrangement joins TRBV19 to TRBJ2-2, with unresolved D. The CDR3 length is 13 residues. The germline CDR1 and CDR2 sequences are LNHDA and SQIVND (reference sequence). The CDR3 DNA reads TGTGCCAGCAGTATCTGGAACACCGGGGAGCTGTTTTTT. Encoded protein: CASSIWNTGELFF.

The rearrangement joins TRBV2 to TRBJ2-3; a weak D match, TRBD2 (5 bases). V lost 7 bases, J lost 1 base, and 15 bases lay in between. This CDR3 comprises 15 residues. From germline, CDR1 is SNHLY and CDR2 FYNNEI. The CDR3 protein is CASTPANGGTDTQYF. In nucleotides, the CDR3 is TGTGCCAGCACTCCAGCAAACGGGGGCACAGATACGCAGTATTTT.

The chain uses TRBV29-1 and TRBJ1-2; 8 bases line up with TRBD1. Germline CDR1 and CDR2: SQVTM and ANQGSEA. The CDR3 runs 12 residues. Trimming cost V 7 bases and J 2 bases; bases outside gene matches: 3. The CDR3 here is CSADRGNYGYTF. The CDR3 coding sequence is TGCAGCGCCGACAGGGGAAACTATGGCTACACCTTC.

This sequence joins TRBV11-2 and TRBJ1-6; 8 nucleotides agree with TRBD1. The CDR3 has 15 residues. Trimming removed 1 base from V and 6 bases from J; junction bases left unmatched: 2. Per germline, CDR1 SGHAT and CDR2 FQNNGV. CDR3: CASSLGQGSNSPLHF. The CDR3 coding sequence is TGTGCCAGCAGCTTAGGACAGGGGAGTAATTCACCCCTCCACTTT. Full variable domain (rest looked up from reference TRBV11-2 and TRBJ1-6): EAGVAQSPRYKIIEKRQSVAFWCNPISGHATLYWYQQILGQGPKLLIQFQNNGVVDDSQLPKDRFSAERLKGVDSTLKIQPAKLEDSAVYLCASSLGQGSNSPLHFGNGTRLTVT.

J is TRBJ2-2 and V is TRBV24-1; possible D gene TRBD1, 6 bases. The CDR3 contains 18 residues. The ends were cut back, 5 bases at V and 4 bases at J, with 22 bases in the middle. Germline-derived CDR1 and CDR2 are KGHDR and SFDVKD. CDR3 in DNA: TGTGCCACCAGTGCCCCCTCGGGTGGGGGCGCGGGCACCGGGGAGCTGTTTTTT. Its protein product is CATSAPSGGGAGTGELFF.

This clone was picked up a small number of times. The chain recombines TRBV2 with TRBJ1-6; 7 bases are a match to TRBD1. The germline V gene encodes CDR1 SNHLY and CDR2 FYNNEI. V was pared by 3 bases and J by 3 bases, with 5 bases of the junction left unmatched. The CDR3 spans 16 residues. The CDR3 here is CASSDRQGLYNSPLHF. CDR3 bases: TGTGCCAGCAGTGATAGACAGGGACTCTATAATTCACCCCTCCACTTT.

The chain recombines TRBV21-1 with TRBJ2-5; TRBD2, the table's D call, was not compared with the DNA. TRBV21-1 is flagged as a pseudogene. CDR3 size: 14 residues. The CDR3 nucleotides are TGTGCCAGCAGCTACGGGGGGGGCCAAGAGACCCAGTACTTC. Its protein product is CASSYGGGQETQYF.

The V call is TRBV3-1 (or the pseudogene TRBV3-2), the J call TRBJ2-2; 8 bases map to TRBD2. The germline CDR1 and CDR2 sequences are LGHDT and YNNKEL (reference sequence). The CDR3 has 15 amino acids. Germline trimming cut 4 bases from V and 6 bases from J; bases unmatched to any gene: 7. CDR3 residues: CASSPAGGGAGELFF. CDR3 in DNA: TGTGCCAGCAGCCCGGCGGGGGGAGGGGCCGGGGAGCTGTTTTTT.